Listed below are T cell receptor beta chains from one sample, sequenced in a study of naive and memory T cell subsets. TCRdb fed the 5' RACE reads into MiXCR, producing one record per CDR3 protein. The sample includes roughly 48,000 distinct CDR3 sequences, about 4.5% of them seen just once. The receptor set was obtained from a female donor in good health. The CDR3 runs from the conserved cysteine through the conserved F or W. A D gene is named only where the DNA matches it firmly. Rows give clone size only sometimes, using once, few, many, or a class for an expanded clone.

J gene,D gene,V gene,clone size,CDR3 protein,CDR3 DNA
TRBJ1-1,.,TRBV10-3,many,CAISESQDLNTEAFF,TGTGCCATCAGTGAGTCACAGGACTTGAACACTGAAGCTTTCTTT
TRBJ1-5,.,TRBV6-2/TRBV6-3,few,CATLRDGGNQPQHF,TGTGCCACACTCCGGGACGGAGGTAATCAGCCCCAGCATTTT
TRBJ2-1,.,TRBV3-1,many,CASSQEGRRHNEQFF,TGTGCCAGCAGCCAAGAGGGACGCCGACACAATGAGCAGTTCTTC
TRBJ2-5,TRBD2,TRBV12-3/TRBV12-4,many,CASSLGLAGPQETQYF,TGTGCCAGCAGTCTGGGACTAGCGGGGCCTCAAGAGACCCAGTACTTC
TRBJ1-4,.,TRBV5-5,many,CASSLAGTRTNEKLFF,TGTGCCAGCAGCTTGGCTGGGACGCGAACTAATGAAAAACTGTTTTTT
TRBJ1-1,TRBD1,TRBV19,many,CASSDQGVRTEAFF,TGTGCCAGTAGCGATCAGGGGGTCCGCACTGAAGCTTTCTTT
TRBJ2-1,.,TRBV6-2/TRBV6-3,many,CASSYKRQGGEQFF,TGTGCCAGCAGTTACAAGAGACAGGGAGGAGAGCAGTTCTTC
TRBJ1-2,.,TRBV6-1,few,CASRGDGSNYGYTF,TGTGCCAGCAGGGGGGACGGATCTAACTATGGCTACACCTTC
TRBJ2-7,.,TRBV7-8,few,CASNPFGLAEQYF,TGTGCCAGCAACCCCTTTGGGTTGGCCGAGCAGTACTTC
TRBJ2-7,.,TRBV28,many,CASSSLWIYEQYF,TGTGCCAGCAGCTCACTTTGGATCTACGAGCAGTACTTC
TRBJ2-1,.,TRBV6-2/TRBV6-3,many,CASSPGQLYNEQFF,TGTGCCAGCAGCCCCGGGCAGCTCTACAATGAGCAGTTCTTC
TRBJ1-1,.,TRBV20-1,many,CSARDGGYPSAEAFF,TGCAGTGCTAGAGATGGGGGGTACCCGAGCGCTGAAGCTTTCTTT
TRBJ2-2,TRBD1,TRBV6-5,many,CASTNRGLGAGELFF,TGTGCCAGCACAAACAGGGGTCTGGGAGCCGGGGAGCTGTTTTTT
TRBJ2-1,TRBD2,TRBV6-5,many,CASSFPLKGTSGKNNEQFF,TGTGCCAGCAGTTTCCCGCTGAAAGGGACTAGCGGGAAGAACAATGAGCAGTTCTTC
TRBJ2-5,.,TRBV5-6,many,CASSRRLEKNQYF,TGTGCCAGCAGCCGGAGGTTGGAGAAGAACCAGTACTTC
TRBJ2-1,TRBD2,TRBV19,few,CASQTWEGLYNEQFF,TGTGCCAGCCAAACCTGGGAGGGCCTATACAATGAGCAGTTCTTC
TRBJ2-1,.,TRBV19,many,CASSKGEGQYNEQFF,TGTGCCAGTAGTAAGGGGGAGGGCCAATACAATGAGCAGTTCTTC
TRBJ2-7,.,TRBV4-3,few,CASSHPGTPPYF,TGCGCCAGCAGCCACCCCGGGACCCCCCCGTACTTC
TRBJ2-7,.,TRBV18,many,CASSPSRGTPSGQYF,TGTGCCAGCTCACCATCCCGCGGGACCCCGAGCGGGCAGTACTTC
TRBJ2-7,TRBD2,TRBV20-1,many,CSARDGLAGYF,TGCAGTGCTAGAGATGGATTAGCGGGGTACTTC
TRBJ2-7,.,TRBV7-2,many,CASSLGPSSPEQYF,TGTGCCAGCAGCCTGGGACCCAGCAGCCCCGAGCAGTACTTC
TRBJ1-1,TRBD1,TRBV2,many,CASRYRGQNTEAFF,TGTGCCAGCAGATACAGGGGACAGAACACTGAAGCTTTCTTT
TRBJ1-2,.,TRBV28,many,CASSLGRGSIF,TGTGCCAGCAGTTTGGGCAGGGGATCGATATTC
TRBJ2-3,TRBD1,TRBV28,many,CASSDRVPDTQYF,TGTGCCAGCAGCGACAGGGTCCCAGATACGCAGTATTTT
TRBJ2-2,.,TRBV7-3,many,CASSLSVPGELFF,TGTGCCAGCAGCTTATCGGTTCCCGGGGAGCTGTTTTTT
TRBJ2-5,.,TRBV28,few,CASGAETLLETQYF,TGTGCCAGCGGGGCGGAAACCCTTCTGGAGACCCAGTACTTC
TRBJ2-1,.,TRBV9,few,CASSVPDPSRELVYNEQFF,TGTGCCAGCAGCGTACCTGATCCCTCTAGGGAACTGGTCTACAATGAGCAGTTCTTC
TRBJ1-1,TRBD1,TRBV6-2/TRBV6-3,many,CASSLLQGADMNTEAFF,TGTGCCAGCAGTTTGCTACAGGGGGCTGATATGAACACTGAAGCTTTCTTT
TRBJ2-3,TRBD2,TRBV7-8,few,CASSLRLAGEGGTDTQYF,TGTGCCAGCAGCTTACGACTAGCGGGAGAGGGGGGCACAGATACGCAGTATTTT
TRBJ2-3,TRBD2,TRBV5-1,few,CASSLYITSGSTDTQYF,TGCGCCAGCAGCCTATATATTACTAGCGGGAGCACAGATACGCAGTATTTT
TRBJ2-1,.,TRBV29-1,.,CSVGRGLQNEQFF,TGCAGCGTTGGGCGGGGACTCCAAAATGAGCAGTTCTTC
TRBJ2-7,TRBD1,TRBV28,many,CASSLYFDRGVAEQYF,TGTGCCAGCAGCCTTTACTTTGACAGGGGGGTCGCCGAGCAGTACTTC
TRBJ2-3,TRBD1,TRBV5-4,.,CASSSGPRFTGGKDTQYF,TGTGCCAGCAGCTCGGGGCCCCGGTTTACAGGGGGGAAAGATACGCAGTATTTT
TRBJ2-1,.,TRBV18,many,CASSPNRDSEQFF,TGTGCCAGCTCACCTAATAGGGATAGTGAGCAGTTCTTC
TRBJ2-1,.,TRBV20-1,many,CSARYRNEQFF,TGCAGTGCTAGATATCGCAATGAGCAGTTCTTC
TRBJ2-1,TRBD2,TRBV29-1,few,CSVEGGLAGVVNEQFF,TGCAGCGTTGAAGGGGGACTAGCGGGAGTCGTTAATGAGCAGTTCTTC
TRBJ2-1,.,TRBV18,.,CASSPPSVSSYNEQFF,TGTGCCAGCTCACCACCGTCAGTGAGCTCCTACAATGAGCAGTTCTTC
TRBJ1-4,TRBD1,TRBV19,many,CASRGTGGKANEKLFF,TGTGCCAGTAGGGGGACAGGGGGAAAGGCTAATGAAAAACTGTTTTTT
TRBJ2-3,TRBD1,TRBV7-9,many,CASSWDRDDTDTQYF,TGTGCCAGCAGCTGGGACAGGGACGACACAGATACGCAGTATTTT
TRBJ1-1,.,TRBV2,many,CASRLNGEFEAFF,TGTGCCAGCAGATTAAATGGGGAGTTTGAAGCTTTCTTT
TRBJ1-3,.,TRBV20-1,many,CSAPSRDTIYF,TGCAGTGCTCCATCCCGGGACACCATATATTTT